This T cell receptor (beta chain) is drawn from a study of identical twins. The study's findings and limits: Zero-insertion analyses were open to partial confounding by invariant MAIT and iNKT cells.

The length of the CDR3 is 13 residues. The germline gives CDR1 DFQATT, CDR2 SNEGSKA (reference sequence). The V gene lost 6 bases and the J gene lost 3 bases, with 13 bases spanning the gap. This clonotype was picked up a small number of times. The antigen is unknown. Through template switching, a universal primer site was introduced, and the cDNA contained unique molecular identifiers. TCRdb used MiXCR to reprocess the 5' RACE reads, holding one entry per CDR3 protein. Of 450,000 to 500,000 distinct CDR3 sequences in the sample, roughly 13% were seen once. This sample also belongs to another study, concerning yellow fever vaccine responses in identical twins.

Material for sequencing was CD4+ T cells sorted from blood. The clonotype comes from a woman aged 18-29 years in good health. The chain combines TRBV20-1 with TRBJ2-3; D not certain. The CDR3 bases are TGCAGTGCGATAGAAGAGACTACAGATACGCAGTATTTT. Amino acid sequence: CSAIEETTDTQYF.